A single sample gave rise to the 32 T cell receptor beta chains below, sequenced in a study of identical twins. TCRdb recomputed calls from the 5' RACE reads with MiXCR, one row per CDR3 protein. The table includes under 1 million distinct CDR3 sequences, more than 9% detected once. This sample also belongs to another study, concerning yellow fever vaccine responses in identical twins.

The sequencing sample was made of PBMCs. These receptor sequences come from a woman aged 18-30 years in good health.

In its sample, this clonotype was seen a few times. The V call is TRBV5-5, the J call TRBJ2-2; TRBD1 matches at 10 bases. The V and J ends lost 4 bases and 6 bases, in that order; junction bases with no gene match: 3. This CDR3 spans 14 amino acids. CDR1 and CDR2 (germline): SGHKS, YYEKEE (reference sequence). The CDR3 nucleotides read TGTGCCAGCAGCCGACAGGGGGCCGCCGGGGAGCTGTTTTTT. It yields the protein CASSRQGAAGELFF.

This clonotype was observed a handful of times. The genes are TRBV28 and TRBJ2-4; 12 nucleotides match TRBD2. Germline loops: CDR1 MDHEN, CDR2 SYDVKM. V trimming: 6 bases; J trimming: 1 base; junction bases outside the gene matches: 10. The CDR3 extends over 18 amino acids. The CDR3 loop reads CASRSPTSGSGAKNIQYF. As DNA, the CDR3 is TGTGCCAGCAGATCTCCGACTAGCGGGAGTGGTGCCAAAAACATTCAGTACTTC.

This clonotype was observed at least ten times. At one boundary the junction diverges from the germline segment, which might be a read error. The rearrangement uses TRBV5-5 and TRBJ1-1; maybe TRBD1 (5 bases). The CDR3 is 11 residues long. Germline V lookup: CDR1 SGHKS, CDR2 YYEKEE (reference sequence). The CDR3: CASTLGAEAFF. CDR3 nucleotide sequence: TGTGCCAGCACCTTGGGGGCTGAAGCTTTCTTT. Combining the CDR3 with reference TRBV5-5 and TRBJ1-1 gives the whole variable domain DAGVTQSPTHLIKTRGQQVTLRCSPISGHKSVSWYQQVLGQGPQFIFQYYEKEERGRGNFPDRFSARQFPNYSSELNVNALLLGDSALYLCASTLGAEAFFGQGTRLTVV.

This clonotype appeared a few times. The chain has TRBV19 and TRBJ1-2, with D possibly TRBD1 on 5 matching bases. The V end lost 4 bases, the J end lost 4 bases, and 10 bases lay between the germline ends. Germline lookup yields CDR1 LNHDA and CDR2 SQIVND (reference sequence). The CDR3 extends over 13 amino acids. CDR3 DNA: TGTGCCAGTAGTACGACAGTTATCTATGGCTACACCTTC. Protein sequence: CASSTTVIYGYTF.

This clonotype was observed a handful of times. The chain recombines TRBV3-1 with TRBJ2-1; 9 bases fit TRBD2. The CDR3 is 14 amino acids. J was trimmed by 8 bases and V by 4 bases; bases with no gene match: 6. The germline V gene has CDR1 LGHDT and CDR2 YNNKEL (reference sequence). DNA of the CDR3: TGTGCCAGCAGCCTCAGGACTAGCGACCATGAGCAGTTCTTC. The encoded protein is CASSLRTSDHEQFF.

This clonotype has more than one count but fewer than ten. V usage is TRBV5-1 and J usage is TRBJ2-5; D not certain. Germline V CDR1 and CDR2: SGHRS, YFSETQ. Deletions cut 6 bases from V and 4 bases from J, with 10 bases between. The CDR3 is 12 residues long. The CDR3 nucleotides read TGCGCCAGCACCATGGACCTAGAGACCCAGTACTTC. Amino acids: CASTMDLETQYF.

This clonotype was picked up a small number of times. The chain is built from TRBV9 and TRBJ2-1; perhaps D is TRBD1 or TRBD2 (6 bases each). CDR1 is SGDLS and CDR2 is YYNGEE in the germline V gene. Trimming cost V 0 bases and J 7 bases, with 14 bases left between them. The CDR3 runs to 15 residues. In DNA form, the CDR3 reads TGTGCCAGCAGCGTAGGAGGTCAAGGGGGGAATGAGCAGTTCTTC. It yields the protein CASSVGGQGGNEQFF.

This clonotype was counted only a few times. The rearrangement links TRBV10-3 to TRBJ2-7; TRBD2 aligns across 9 bases. The CDR3 extends over 15 amino acids. V dropped 2 bases and J dropped 6; count of bases not matched to a gene: 8. Germline lookup yields CDR1 ENHRY and CDR2 SYGVKD. The CDR3: CAISEKAGGRSEQYF. The CDR3 coding sequence is TGTGCCATCAGTGAGAAGGCGGGAGGGCGTTCCGAGCAGTACTTC.

This clonotype was seen a few times. The chain employs TRBV20-1 and TRBJ1-2; D possibly corresponds to TRBD1 (5 bases). Germline lookup yields CDR1 DFQATT and CDR2 SNEGSKA (reference sequence). Trimming shortened V by 3 bases and J by 6 bases, and 8 bases separated the two germline ends. The CDR3 is 11 residues long. The CDR3 sequence is CSASSGNGYTF. CDR3 bases: TGCAGTGCTAGTTCAGGGAATGGCTACACCTTC.

This clonotype was seen repeatedly, ten times or more. V usage is TRBV5-1 and J usage is TRBJ2-5; D is unclear. The V gene lost 1 base and the J gene lost 2 bases, with 9 bases spanning the gap. The CDR3 length is 14 residues. Germline V gene data show CDR1 as SGHRS and CDR2 as YFSETQ. Written as DNA, the CDR3 is TGCGCCAGCAGCTTGAGTAGATGGCAAGAGACCCAGTACTTC. Its protein is CASSLSRWQETQYF.

The chain carries TRBV20-1 and TRBJ1-2; a possible D gene is TRBD1 (6 bases). V was shortened by 7 bases and J by 3 bases, with 15 bases between the two germline ends. There are 13 residues in the CDR3. Germline CDR1 reads DFQATT; CDR2 reads SNEGSKA (reference sequence). CDR3 sequence reads: CSGRQAGDYGYTF. CDR3 nucleotide sequence: TGCAGTGGGAGACAGGCCGGGGACTATGGCTACACCTTC.

The chain links TRBV7-6 to TRBJ1-6; D uncertain. CDR3 length: 16 amino acids. Germline V lookup: CDR1 SGHVS, CDR2 FNYEAQ. Trimming removed 2 bases from V and 9 bases from J, with 17 bases in between. CDR3 sequence (DNA): TGTGCCAGCAGCTTAAGCTGGGAAGGGCACGGTTCACCCCTCCACTTT. Amino acids: CASSLSWEGHGSPLHF.

The chain couples TRBV12-3 or TRBV12-4 to TRBJ2-3; D is unresolved. The V gene lost 2 bases and the J gene lost 6 bases, with 6 bases spanning the gap. The CDR3 consists of 12 residues. CDR3 nucleotide sequence: TGTGCCAGCAGTTTAACGTCGGATACGCAGTATTTT. Amino acids: CASSLTSDTQYF.

The chain is built from TRBV5-1 and TRBJ2-4; D ambiguous. The CDR3 runs 14 residues. Germline CDR1 and CDR2: SGHRS and YFSETQ. Between the trimmed V and J ends, which lost 0 bases and 4 bases, there was a span of 8 bases. CDR3 amino acids: CASSLGGQKNIQYF. CDR3 sequence (DNA): TGCGCCAGCAGCTTGGGAGGTCAAAAAAACATTCAGTACTTC.

This clonotype was found a few times. This chain links TRBV3-1 with TRBJ2-1; D perhaps matches TRBD2 (5 bases). The V gene's germline CDR1 is LGHDT and CDR2 YNNKEL (reference sequence). The CDR3 consists of 14 residues. V lost 0 bases and J 14 bases, leaving 17 bases between the germline ends. CDR3 region: CASSQETSRGIEFF. The CDR3 bases are TGTGCCAGCAGCCAAGAAACTAGTCGGGGAATCGAGTTCTTC.

The chain is built from TRBV7-2 and TRBJ2-5; 11 bases align to TRBD2. CDR1 and CDR2 from the germline V gene are SGHTA and FQGNSA. The CDR3 length is 16 residues. With V trimmed by 3 bases and J by 5 bases, 8 bases remained unmatched. In DNA, the CDR3 is TGTGCCAGCAGCTTTTCGGTAGCGGGAGGGGGGGAGACCCAGTACTTC. Translated: CASSFSVAGGGETQYF.

This clonotype occurred a few times. The gene calls are TRBV5-4 and TRBJ2-5, with TRBD2 identical over 15 bases. With 2 bases clipped from V and 1 base from J, the junction kept 9 bases outside the gene matches. The germline V gene encodes CDR1 SGHNT and CDR2 YYREEE (reference sequence). The CDR3 contains 19 residues. The CDR3 DNA reads TGTGCCAGCAGCTTTCGCCGGACTAGCGGGAGGGAACTCCAAGAGACCCAGTACTTC. This gives the protein CASSFRRTSGRELQETQYF. Drawing the rest from reference TRBV5-4 and TRBJ2-5, the complete variable domain is ETGVTQSPTHLIKTRGQQVTLRCSSQSGHNTVSWYQQALGQGPQFIFQYYREEENGRGNFPPRFSGLQFPNYSSELNVNALELDDSALYLCASSFRRTSGRELQETQYFGPGTRLLVL.

J is TRBJ2-2 and V is TRBV2, with unresolved D. Trimming stripped 3 bases from V and 6 bases from J, with 11 bases between. CDR3 length: 14 amino acids. The V gene's germline CDR1 is SNHLY and CDR2 FYNNEI. The CDR3 nucleotides read TGTGCCAGCAGTGAGAACACTCCAGCCGGGGAGCTGTTTTTT. Translated: CASSENTPAGELFF.

This clonotype was observed a few times. The chain couples TRBV29-1 to TRBJ2-3; no reliable D call. Germline CDR1 SQVTM, CDR2 ANQGSEA. This CDR3 has 12 amino acids. V was shortened by 3 bases and J by 0 bases, with 4 bases between the two germline ends. CDR3 DNA: TGCAGCGTTGACCCCAGCACAGATACGCAGTATTTT. Translating it yields CSVDPSTDTQYF.

There are a few counts of this clonotype. This chain uses TRBV24-1 with TRBJ2-1; 9 positions match TRBD2. The CDR3 extends over 16 amino acids. In germline, CDR1 is KGHDR, CDR2 SFDVKD. V was pared by 5 bases and J by 7 bases, with 11 bases of the junction left unmatched. CDR3 DNA sequence: TGTGCCACCAGTGTGGGTCTAGCGGGATGGGTAAATGAGCAGTTCTTC. It specifies CATSVGLAGWVNEQFF.

In its sample, this clonotype was seen a few times. The chain combines TRBV10-3 with TRBJ1-2; 11 bases map to TRBD1. CDR1 and CDR2 (germline): ENHRY, SYGVKD. The CDR3 length is 17 residues. Trimming at V came to 3 bases and at J to 2 bases, leaving 8 bases not matched to a gene. CDR3 in DNA: TGTGCCATCAGTGATTTCCGGACAGGGGGCGCAAACTATGGCTACACCTTC. It codes for CAISDFRTGGANYGYTF.

This clonotype was counted between two and nine times. This CDR3 is CASSLGALTSTSPLHF. In DNA, the CDR3 is TGTGCCAGCAGTTTGGGTGCCCTCACCTCAACATCACCCCTCCACTTT. This sequence joins TRBV28 and TRBJ1-6; D is unclear. Germline V CDR1 and CDR2: MDHEN, SYDVKM. Trimming took off 3 bases at V and 10 bases at J, with 19 bases between the two ends. The CDR3 is made up of 16 amino acids.

This clonotype has just a few counts. V is TRBV29-1 and J is TRBJ2-2; D may be TRBD1 (6 bases). The CDR3 loop spans 12 amino acids. Trimming took off 5 bases at V and 6 bases at J, with 10 bases between the two ends. The germline gives CDR1 SQVTM, CDR2 ANQGSEA. The CDR3 bases are TGCAGCGTTTTACAGGGCCCCGGGGAGCTGTTTTTT. As protein: CSVLQGPGELFF.

This chain uses TRBV29-1 with TRBJ2-7; possibly TRBD1 for D (6 bases). The germline V and J ends were trimmed by 4 bases and 2 bases, with 12 bases remaining between them. This CDR3 region has 13 residues. The germline gives CDR1 SQVTM, CDR2 ANQGSEA. CDR3 nucleotide sequence: TGCAGCGTTGCCACGGGACAAACCTACGAGCAGTACGTC. Encoded protein: CSVATGQTYEQYV.

This clonotype was seen at least ten times. The rearrangement joins TRBV5-1 to TRBJ1-1, with D unclear. Trimming left V 1 base short and J 1 base short, with 5 bases between. The germline gives CDR1 SGHRS, CDR2 YFSETQ. This CDR3 spans 13 amino acids. The CDR3 nucleotides read TGCGCCAGCAGCTTGACAGAGAACACTGAAGCTTTCTTT. Translating gives CASSLTENTEAFF.

The J gene is TRBJ2-1, the V gene TRBV7-8; the D gene is possibly TRBD2 (5 bases). Germline values: CDR1 SGHVS, CDR2 FQNEAQ. The CDR3 consists of 14 residues. V lost 5 bases to trimming and J lost 4 bases, with 12 bases between them. The CDR3 is CASSQSGIYNEQFF. The CDR3 bases are TGTGCCAGCAGCCAATCCGGGATTTACAATGAGCAGTTCTTC.

This clonotype was seen many times. The chain carries TRBV27 and TRBJ2-1; 8 positions agree with TRBD2. Unmatched junction bases numbered 11, after V lost 6 bases and J lost 4 bases. CDR3 length equals 16 residues. The V gene's germline CDR1 is MNHEY and CDR2 SMNVEV (reference sequence). CDR3 loop: CASRRGIAGTYNEQFF. For the CDR3, the DNA is TGTGCCAGCAGACGCGGGATAGCGGGGACGTACAATGAGCAGTTCTTC.

The rearrangement joins TRBV4-2 to TRBJ2-5, with 7 bases lining up with TRBD1. Per the germline V gene, CDR1 is LGHNA and CDR2 is YNFKEQ. V was clipped by 0 bases and J by 7 bases; unmatched bases: 17. This CDR3 spans 18 amino acids. The CDR3 spells CASSQDALSRNAGGTQYF. DNA of the CDR3: TGTGCCAGCAGCCAAGATGCTCTATCACGTAATGCAGGGGGGACCCAGTACTTC.

The V and J genes are TRBV9 and TRBJ2-1; 8 bases are a match to TRBD1. CDR3 length equals 15 residues. The germline V gene encodes CDR1 SGDLS and CDR2 YYNGEE. Trimming at V came to 0 bases and at J to 5 bases, leaving 4 bases not matched to a gene. CDR3 region: CASSVEGQVHNEQFF. The CDR3 coding sequence is TGTGCCAGCAGCGTAGAGGGACAGGTCCACAATGAGCAGTTCTTC.

The rearrangement joins TRBV6-5 to TRBJ1-5; maybe TRBD1 (6 bases). The V end was cut by 0 bases, the J end by 4 bases, with 22 bases between. The CDR3 runs to 19 residues. Germline V CDR1 and CDR2: MNHEY, SVGAGI. The CDR3 DNA reads as TGTGCCAGCAGTTACTCTTCAAAGGGCACACAGGGTGGTAATCAGCCCCAGCATTTT. Amino acids: CASSYSSKGTQGGNQPQHF.

This clonotype showed up just a few times. The chain carries TRBV29-1 and TRBJ2-3; a possible D gene is TRBD1 (6 bases). V lost 4 bases to trimming and J lost 6 bases, with 14 bases between them. Germline CDR1 reads SQVTM; CDR2 reads ANQGSEA. The CDR3 runs 13 residues. The CDR3 nucleotides read TGCAGCGTTGGTAGACAGGCTGGGGATACGCAGTATTTT. Encoded protein: CSVGRQAGDTQYF.

V is TRBV4-1 and J is TRBJ2-2; 10 nucleotides line up with TRBD1. Trimming took 6 bases from V and 4 from J; bases not matched to a gene: 8. The CDR3 runs to 16 residues. Looked up from germline, CDR1 is MGHRA and CDR2 is YSYEKL. This CDR3 is CASRRQGALGTGELFF. In DNA, the CDR3 is TGCGCCAGCAGGAGACAGGGGGCGCTGGGCACCGGGGAGCTGTTTTTT.